This TCR beta chain was identified during a study of CD8+ T cells in alopecia areata. RNA was isolated and reverse transcribed to cDNA, the sequencing template. Measured with immunoSEQ multiplex PCR; TCRdb has only the in-frame clones, and not every one. The sample lists some 220,000 clones; under 75% were seen once. As to treatment: oral pan-JAK inhibitor, 5-10 mg twice daily. This CDR3 spans 15 amino acids. Trimming took 7 bases from V and 7 from J; bases not matched to a gene: 11. Germline V gene data show CDR1 as MNHEY and CDR2 as SMNVEV (reference sequence). Notes on the study in general: The treated group had a single nonresponder, limiting CD8+ expansion-response conclusions. Expanded CD8+ clones among the top 100, and scalp clonality, were significantly decreased by tofacitinib.

As regards this clone: Antigen specificity is unknown.

Source: CD4+ T cells sorted from blood, taken at week 4, from a patient treated with tofacitinib. This receptor was obtained from a human donor with alopecia areata. V and J are TRBV27 and TRBJ1-5; TRBD1 matches 9 bases. Here the CDR3 reads CASKGGQGSGQPQHF. CDR3 sequence (DNA): TGTGCCAGCAAAGGAGGACAGGGGAGCGGGCAGCCCCAGCATTTT.